This TCR beta chain was documented in a study of blood T cell repertoires in COVID-19. For the study at large: Both acute and convalescent COVID-19 samples were obtained from the United States, Italy and Spain.

The data were produced by immunoSEQ multiplex PCR, yet TCRdb's version contains in-frame clones alone and is incomplete. This sample has 170,000 or so clones, with 88% found just once. The age range of participants was roughly 18 to 90 years, with residence in more than 20 US areas. Donors of Cohort 3 who recovered were those that had two negative PCRs, clearance, or symptom resolution. The CDR3 is made up of 16 amino acids. Losses at the gene ends were 2 bases for V and 11 bases for J; bases not matched to a gene: 15. Germline CDR1 reads WSHSY; CDR2 reads SAAADI. This sequence joins TRBV10-2 and TRBJ1-1, with 9 bases fitting TRBD1. Sequencing was done on a sample of PBMCs or T cells enriched from blood (not recorded which). This sequence originates from a woman between 18 and 30 years old who had recovered from COVID-19. The CDR3 region is CASSEPGQGPSYGAFF. The CDR3, as DNA: TGCGCCAGCAGTGAGCCAGGACAGGGGCCGAGTTACGGCGCTTTCTTT.